The 30 T cell receptor beta chains in this list originate from one sample, sequenced in a study of T cell repertoires in cytomegalovirus infection. Their antigens remain unidentified. A single record per CDR3 protein comes from TCRdb applying MiXCR to the reads. The sample contains a few hundred thousand distinct CDR3 sequences, roughly 43% of which appear only once. The input for sequencing was cultured PBMCs, taken from culture after CMV antigen stimulation. The receptors derive from a human donor in good health (CMV status not recorded). Some clones in this sample may be carry-over from other donors' samples.

The chain couples TRBV20-1 to TRBJ2-4, with D uncertain. The germline V gene encodes CDR1 DFQATT and CDR2 SNEGSKA (reference sequence). Trimming pared 3 bases from V and 2 bases from J, leaving 2 bases between. The CDR3 has 11 amino acids. The CDR3 region has the DNA TGCAGTGCTAGTTCCAAAAACATTCAGTACTTC. As protein: CSASSKNIQYF.

This chain links TRBV6-2 or TRBV6-3 with TRBJ2-1; D unresolved. Germline CDR1 MNHEY, CDR2 SVGEGT. V lost 6 bases and J 8 bases, leaving 8 bases between the germline ends. The CDR3 length is 11 residues. CDR3 sequence (DNA): TGTGCCAGCAGGCTCTGGGATGAGCAGTTCTTC. Translating gives CASRLWDEQFF.

The J gene is TRBJ1-2, the V gene TRBV6-8; the match to TRBD1 covers 11 bases. The CDR3 consists of 16 residues. V shed 6 bases and J 8 bases; nucleotides not matched to a gene: 14. The V gene's germline CDR1 is MNHGY and CDR2 SAAAGT. DNA of the CDR3: TGTGCCAGCAGAACTACCGGGACAGGGGGGATGAGGGGCTACACCTTC. This codes for CASRTTGTGGMRGYTF.

There are a few counts of this clonotype. Here the CDR3 reads CASSQDTRGPQETQYF. The DNA of the CDR3 is TGTGCCAGCAGCCAAGATACGCGGGGGCCACAAGAGACCCAGTACTTC. This sequence joins TRBV4-2 and TRBJ2-5, with D possibly TRBD2 on 7 matching bases. V gave up 0 bases and J gave up 2 bases, with 13 bases separating them. Per germline, CDR1 LGHNA and CDR2 YNFKEQ. The CDR3 length is 16 residues.

The chain recombines TRBV2 with TRBJ2-2; 7 bases line up with TRBD2. CDR1 and CDR2 from the germline V gene are SNHLY and FYNNEI. The CDR3 totals 14 residues. V lost 8 bases and J lost 4; bases outside the gene matches: 7. CDR3 region: CASVLLAFTGELFF. Here the CDR3 DNA reads TGTGCCAGCGTTTTACTAGCGTTCACCGGGGAGCTGTTTTTT.

This chain links TRBV6-6 with TRBJ1-1; D gene ambiguous. The CDR3 totals 14 residues. With 0 bases removed from V and 6 bases from J, the gap between germline ends came to 11 bases. Germline V lookup: CDR1 MNHNY, CDR2 SVGAGI (reference sequence). The CDR3 sequence: CASSYSSLGAEAFF. The CDR3 bases are TGTGCCAGCAGTTACTCCTCCCTCGGTGCTGAAGCTTTCTTT.

This clonotype has just a few counts. The chain joins TRBV20-1 to TRBJ1-6; D remains ambiguous. The CDR3 covers 13 residues. V was cut by 6 bases and J by 9 bases, with 15 bases left in between. Per the germline V gene, CDR1 is DFQATT and CDR2 is SNEGSKA (reference sequence). The CDR3 coding sequence is TGCAGTGCCCTGCGTGGGGTTCGTTCACCCCTCCACTTT. Its translation is CSALRGVRSPLHF.

This clonotype was recorded at least ten times. This chain connects TRBV7-2 to TRBJ2-5; D uncertain. The CDR3 spans 12 residues. The germline gives CDR1 SGHTA, CDR2 FQGNSA. V dropped 2 bases and J dropped 5 bases, with 6 bases sitting between them. The CDR3 DNA reads as TGTGCCAGCAGCTTATCCACTGAGACCCAGTACTTC. Protein: CASSLSTETQYF.

The J gene is TRBJ1-2, the V gene TRBV4-1, with 7 bases matching TRBD1. The length of the CDR3 is 15 residues. Germline V gives CDR1 MGHRA, CDR2 YSYEKL. Trimming took 3 bases from V and 0 from J; bases not matched to a gene: 4. CDR3 nucleotide sequence: TGCGCCAGCAGCCACACGGACAGGACTAACTATGGCTACACCTTC. This gives the protein CASSHTDRTNYGYTF.

The rearrangement links TRBV12-3 or TRBV12-4 to TRBJ2-7; TRBD1 or TRBD2 may be the D gene (5 bases each). This CDR3 comprises 15 residues. V lost 6 bases, J lost 2 bases, and 17 bases lay in between. The CDR3 sequence is CASSPGPKDPYEQYF. DNA for the CDR3: TGTGCCAGCAGCCCGGGGCCCAAAGATCCCTACGAGCAGTACTTC.

This clonotype was counted between two and nine times. The chain combines TRBV7-8 with TRBJ2-3, with D hard to call. Germline values: CDR1 SGHVS, CDR2 FQNEAQ. CDR3 length equals 17 residues. The V end was cut by 5 bases, the J end by 0 bases, with 18 bases between. The CDR3 sequence is CASSNVRQPSSTDTQYF. The CDR3 DNA reads TGTGCCAGCAGCAACGTGCGGCAGCCTTCTAGCACAGATACGCAGTATTTT. The variable domain in full, completed from reference TRBV7-8 and TRBJ2-3, reads GAGVSQSPRYKVAKRGQDVALRCDPISGHVSLFWYQQALGQGPEFLTYFQNEAQLDKSGLPSDRFFAERPEGSVSTLKIQRTQQEDSAVYLCASSNVRQPSSTDTQYFGPGTRLTVL.

This sequence joins TRBV19 and TRBJ2-7; possibly TRBD1 for D (6 bases). V gave up 4 bases and J gave up 2 bases, with 15 bases separating them. The CDR3 contains 15 residues. Germline V lookup: CDR1 LNHDA, CDR2 SQIVND (reference sequence). CDR3 region: CASSTGDEIPYEQYF. The CDR3 bases are TGTGCCAGTAGTACAGGGGACGAGATTCCCTACGAGCAGTACTTC.

This clonotype showed up just a few times. The chain joins TRBV4-1 to TRBJ1-6, with D unclear. With 1 base removed from V and 6 bases from J, the gap between germline ends came to 7 bases. This CDR3 is built from 14 residues. Per the germline V gene, CDR1 is MGHRA and CDR2 is YSYEKL. In DNA form, the CDR3 reads TGCGCCAGCAGCCAAGTAACCGTTAATTCACCCCTCCACTTT. The encoded protein is CASSQVTVNSPLHF.

The rearrangement links TRBV7-2 to TRBJ2-1, with 9 bases that match TRBD2. V dropped 6 bases and J dropped 7; count of bases not matched to a gene: 10. Germline V gene sequence: CDR1 SGHTA, CDR2 FQGNSA. This CDR3 contains 15 residues. The CDR3 DNA reads as TGTGCCAGCAGTTACGTGGCGGGAGGGGGGAATGAGCAGTTCTTC. Residues: CASSYVAGGGNEQFF.

The chain couples TRBV6-6 to TRBJ2-5, with 9 nucleotides matching TRBD2. Germline-derived CDR1 and CDR2 are MNHNY and SVGAGI (reference sequence). The CDR3 is 15 amino acids. Trimming cost V 6 bases and J 5 bases; bases outside gene matches: 10. The CDR3, as DNA: TGTGCCAGCAGGAGGGGCGGGGGGGTAGGCGAGACCCAGTACTTC. It yields the protein CASRRGGGVGETQYF.

The chain employs TRBV4-1 and TRBJ1-2; D is unresolved. This CDR3 spans 17 amino acids. Deletions cut 0 bases from V and 7 bases from J, with 21 bases between. CDR1 MGHRA and CDR2 YSYEKL come from the germline V gene. CDR3 residues: CASSQDDVAAAESGYTF. The CDR3 bases are TGCGCCAGCAGCCAAGATGACGTCGCCGCGGCAGAGTCTGGCTACACCTTC.

This chain joins TRBV7-8 and TRBJ1-1, with 7 bases that match TRBD1. The germline V gene encodes CDR1 SGHVS and CDR2 FQNEAQ. The CDR3 is 13 residues long. The J segment lost 6 bases and the V segment lost 5 bases, leaving 6 bases of the junction unmatched. CDR3 region: CASSRDRRAEAFF. CDR3 DNA sequence: TGTGCCAGCAGCCGGGACAGACGCGCTGAAGCTTTCTTT.

This chain links TRBV6-1 with TRBJ2-2, with a weak D call TRBD2 (6 bases). Germline CDR1 and CDR2: MNHNS and SASEGT. The germline V and J ends were trimmed by 2 bases and 7 bases, with 11 bases remaining between them. CDR3 length: 14 amino acids. This chain's CDR3 is CASSESTEGGELFF. CDR3 nucleotide sequence: TGTGCCAGCAGTGAAAGTACGGAGGGCGGGGAGCTGTTTTTT.

This rearrangement joins TRBV7-2 to TRBJ2-3; tentatively, D is TRBD1 (7 bases). CDR1 SGHTA and CDR2 FQGNSA come from the germline V gene. V was shortened by 6 bases and J by 4 bases, with 14 bases between the two germline ends. The CDR3 length is 14 residues. The chain's CDR3 is CASSQGGAPDTQYF. The CDR3 nucleotides read TGTGCCAGCAGTCAGGGGGGAGCTCCAGATACGCAGTATTTT.

This rearrangement joins TRBV6-5 to TRBJ2-3, with TRBD1 matching 8 bases. The trim removed 4 bases at V and 3 bases at J, leaving 12 bases unmatched. The CDR3 spans 17 residues. Germline values: CDR1 MNHEY, CDR2 SVGAGI. This CDR3 is CASSSKTRGTGTDTQYF. The DNA of the CDR3 is TGTGCCAGCAGTTCGAAGACTAGGGGGACAGGAACAGATACGCAGTATTTT.

V is TRBV12-3 or TRBV12-4 and J is TRBJ2-1, with D tentatively TRBD1 (6 bases). CDR3 length: 18 residues. The V end lost 8 bases, the J end lost 5 bases, and 28 bases lay between the germline ends. CDR3 nucleotide sequence: TGTGCCAGCTCCTTCTCCGGGACACTGGCTTGGGGGAACAATGAGCAGTTCTTC. It translates to CASSFSGTLAWGNNEQFF.

This chain connects TRBV4-1 to TRBJ2-3; TRBD1 agrees at 9 bases. V trimming: 1 base; J trimming: 0 bases; junction bases outside the gene matches: 5. Germline V lookup: CDR1 MGHRA, CDR2 YSYEKL. This CDR3 contains 17 residues. CDR3: CASSQVWGQGSTDTQYF. In nucleotides, the CDR3 is TGCGCCAGCAGCCAAGTTTGGGGACAGGGTAGCACAGATACGCAGTATTTT.

In this sample, this clonotype turned up a few times. The chain combines TRBV7-2 with TRBJ1-1; tentatively, D is TRBD1 (5 bases). The CDR3 consists of 12 residues. The V and J ends lost 0 bases and 8 bases respectively, with 7 bases between them. Germline CDR1 SGHTA, CDR2 FQGNSA. The CDR3 sequence: CASSLAAGEAFF. The DNA for the CDR3 is TGTGCCAGCAGCTTAGCAGCAGGGGAAGCTTTCTTT.

V and J are TRBV7-6 and TRBJ2-3; D not resolved. V lost 5 bases to trimming and J lost 2 bases, with 14 bases between them. Germline V gene data show CDR1 as SGHVS and CDR2 as FNYEAQ. This CDR3 region has 15 residues. In DNA form, the CDR3 reads TGTGCCAGCAGCGAAGACTTTGGTGCCACAGATACGCAGTATTTT. It is translated as CASSEDFGATDTQYF.

Only a few counts were recorded for this clonotype. The chain couples TRBV7-9 to TRBJ1-2, with D unresolved. The CDR3 is 13 amino acids. Trimming took off 4 bases at V and 4 bases at J, with 10 bases between the two ends. Germline V CDR1 and CDR2: SEHNR, FQNEAQ (reference sequence). CDR3: CASSSAGPYGYTF. CDR3 in DNA: TGTGCCAGCAGCTCCGCGGGCCCCTATGGCTACACCTTC. The full variable domain, completed using reference TRBV7-9 and TRBJ1-2, is DTGVSQNPRHKITKRGQNVTFRCDPISEHNRLYWYRQTLGQGPEFLTYFQNEAQLEKSRLLSDRFSAERPKGSFSTLEIQRTEQGDSAMYLCASSSAGPYGYTFGSGTRLTVV.

The sample holds a few counts of this clonotype. The rearrangement joins TRBV11-3 to TRBJ1-1, with D tentatively TRBD1 (5 bases). In germline, CDR1 is SGHNT, CDR2 YENEEA. The CDR3 has 14 amino acids. V was cut by 2 bases and J by 4 bases, with 11 bases left in between. CDR3 region: CASSLSRVGTEAFF. The CDR3 DNA reads as TGTGCCAGCAGCTTATCCAGGGTTGGCACTGAAGCTTTCTTT.

The chain uses TRBV5-6 and TRBJ2-5; D tentatively reads TRBD1 or TRBD2 (5 bases each). This CDR3 is 15 amino acids long. Trimming shortened V by 3 bases and J by 1 base, and 13 bases separated the two germline ends. CDR1 is SGHDT, CDR2 YYEEEE, per germline. CDR3 residues: CASSSTRGSQETQYF. CDR3 DNA sequence: TGTGCCAGCAGCTCGACCCGGGGCAGCCAAGAGACCCAGTACTTC.

This clonotype was detected only a few times. The V gene is TRBV7-6, the J gene TRBJ2-3; perhaps D is TRBD1 or TRBD2 (6 bases each). With 4 bases removed from V and 4 bases from J, the gap between germline ends came to 12 bases. The germline V gene encodes CDR1 SGHVS and CDR2 FNYEAQ. The CDR3 extends over 14 amino acids. The chain's CDR3 is CASSSGGFPDTQYF. In DNA, the CDR3 is TGTGCCAGCAGCTCCGGGGGCTTTCCAGATACGCAGTATTTT.

The rearrangement uses TRBV6-1 and TRBJ2-3, with unresolved D. The germline CDR1 and CDR2 sequences are MNHNS and SASEGT. V dropped 8 bases and J dropped 1 base, with 7 bases sitting between them. The CDR3 is made up of 12 amino acids. As DNA, the CDR3 is TGTGCCAGCCCCGCGGGCACAGATACGCAGTATTTT. Residues: CASPAGTDTQYF.

The table lists this clonotype with a few counts. The chain carries TRBV7-8 and TRBJ2-5; TRBD1 agrees at 7 bases. Per germline, CDR1 SGHVS and CDR2 FQNEAQ. CDR3 length equals 15 residues. The V and J ends lost 8 bases and 4 bases, in that order; junction bases with no gene match: 13. CDR3 bases: TGTGCCAGCCGAGGAGGACAGGCGGAGCGAGAGACCCAGTACTTC. Translating it yields CASRGGQAERETQYF.